One T cell receptor (beta chain) is described in this entry. While CD8+ and CD4+ T cells were isolated negatively, TEMRA cells were enriched by FACS. V gave up 4 bases and J gave up 4 bases; unmatched junction bases: 9. The CDR3 runs to 14 residues. The germline V gene encodes CDR1 SQVTM and CDR2 ANQGSEA. This entry belongs to a study of CD8 T cells in Susac syndrome. Random hexamers primed reverse transcription of about 0.5 to 1 ug RNA. Amplification of the TCR beta CDR3 was carried out by immunoSEQ multiplex PCR, which spanned a total of 54 Vbeta and 13 Jbeta segments. TCRdb recomputed calls from the immunoSEQ multiplex PCR reads with MiXCR, one row per CDR3 protein. The sample contains 65,000 to 90,000 distinct CDR3 sequences, about 95% of which appear only once.

The clonotype originates from a human donor with multiple sclerosis. J is TRBJ2-7 and V is TRBV29-1; TRBD1 matches at 8 bases. The specimen was CD8+ T cells from PBMCs. The CDR3 DNA is TGCAGCGTTGTTTATACAGGGGGTATGTACGAGCAGTACTTC. Translated: CSVVYTGGMYEQYF.